The clone carrying this TCR beta chain came up a few times. TCRdb re-called the 5' RACE reads with MiXCR, one entry per CDR3 protein. Of roughly 90,000 distinct CDR3 sequences detected, about 15% appear once; the ten largest clones hold approximately 0.5%. Germline V lookup: CDR1 SGHTA, CDR2 FQGNSA. CDR3 length: 17 residues. The ends lost 1 base at V and 5 bases at J; junction bases unmatched: 11. The data belong to a study of early T cells in non-severe SARS-CoV-2 infection. Across the study: Sequencing of unsorted whole blood was done on bulk RNA, leaving chains unpaired.

The chain employs TRBV7-2 and TRBJ2-3; TRBD2 aligns across 8 bases. This TCR came from an adult who was a healthcare worker with PCR-confirmed SARS-CoV-2 infection or an uninfected control (not recorded which). The specimen was whole blood. The CDR3 is CASSLGGGPLSQDTQYF. Here the CDR3 DNA reads TGTGCCAGCAGCTTAGGCGGGGGGCCTCTATCCCAAGATACGCAGTATTTT.